Presented here are 26 T cell receptor beta chains from one specimen sequenced in a study of memory CD4+ T cells and cytomegalovirus serostatus. The sort gate was single viable CD3+CD4+CD8-CD45RO+ cells for memory CD4+ T cells. The repertoire was sequenced with immunoSEQ multiplex PCR; TCRdb's copy has only in-frame clones and lacks some. Among 80,000 or so clones listed, around 80% were seen once. The sequencing sample was made of memory CD4+ T cells from blood. Receptors originate from an adult in good health and CMV-seropositive.

V is TRBV27 and J is TRBJ2-3; TRBD2 matches 8 bases. In germline, CDR1 is MNHEY, CDR2 SMNVEV (reference sequence). The CDR3 is 14 residues long. V gave up 7 bases and J gave up 5 bases; unmatched junction bases: 8. The CDR3 reads CASIKAGEGDTQYF. The CDR3 DNA follows: TGTGCCAGCATAAAAGCGGGGGAGGGAGATACGCAGTATTTT.

This clone was seen only once. The chain is built from TRBV7-6 and TRBJ2-7; TRBD1 agrees at 7 bases. Germline V lookup: CDR1 SGHVS, CDR2 FNYEAQ. Losses at the gene ends were 5 bases for V and 4 bases for J; bases not matched to a gene: 11. This CDR3 spans 15 amino acids. The DNA for the CDR3 is TGTGCCAGCAGCAACGCCGGGACAGCGGATTACGAGCAGTACTTC. Translating gives CASSNAGTADYEQYF.

V and J are TRBV7-2 and TRBJ2-3; D not resolved. V lost 1 base to trimming and J lost 4 bases, with 6 bases between them. Germline CDR1 is SGHTA and CDR2 is FQGNSA. The CDR3 spans 13 residues. CDR3 region: CASSLGYSDTQYF. The CDR3 DNA follows: TGTGCCAGCAGCTTAGGTTACTCAGATACGCAGTATTTT.

This clone was detected only a few times. The chain carries TRBV13 and TRBJ2-3, with D perhaps TRBD2 (5 bases). The CDR3 contains 18 residues. V dropped 0 bases and J dropped 2 bases, with 18 bases sitting between them. Germline V gene lookup returns CDR1 PRHDT and CDR2 FYEKMQ (reference sequence). The CDR3 is CASSLGGWERQNTDTQYF. Written as DNA, the CDR3 is TGTGCCAGCAGCTTAGGGGGATGGGAGCGGCAAAACACAGATACGCAGTATTTT. Drawing the rest from reference TRBV13 and TRBJ2-3, the complete variable domain is AAGVIQSPRHLIKEKRETATLKCYPIPRHDTVYWYQQGPGQDPQFLISFYEKMQSDKGSIPDRFSAQQFSDYHSELNMSSLELGDSALYFCASSLGGWERQNTDTQYFGPGTRLTVL.

This chain connects TRBV11-3 to TRBJ1-3; D call uncertain. The V gene's germline CDR1 is SGHNT and CDR2 YENEEA. The V and J ends lost 5 bases and 0 bases respectively, with 11 bases between them. The CDR3 is made up of 15 amino acids. CDR3 nucleotide sequence: TGTGCCAGCAGCCCGATGGGAAACTCTGGAAACACCATATATTTT. Amino acid sequence: CASSPMGNSGNTIYF.

This clone was seen only once. The chain has TRBV4-3 and TRBJ2-1; D perhaps matches TRBD2 (6 bases). V shed 2 bases and J shed 9 bases, with 14 bases lying between them. CDR3 length: 14 residues. Per the germline V gene, CDR1 is LGHNA and CDR2 is YSLEER. CDR3 DNA: TGCGCCAGCAGCCAAACGTTAGCGGTCACTGAGCAGTTCTTC. Its protein product is CASSQTLAVTEQFF.

The rearrangement links TRBV28 to TRBJ1-2; D remains unclear. From germline, CDR1 is MDHEN and CDR2 SYDVKM. V lost 6 bases and J lost 4, with 9 bases in between. There are 12 residues in the CDR3. The CDR3 protein is CASSLRPYGYTF. The CDR3 DNA reads as TGTGCCAGCAGCCTACGTCCCTATGGCTACACCTTC.

The chain links TRBV11-2 to TRBJ1-2; no clear D. CDR1 and CDR2 from the germline V gene are SGHAT and FQNNGV. The CDR3 loop spans 14 amino acids. V lost 3 bases and J lost 1, with 9 bases in between. The DNA of the CDR3 is TGTGCCAGCAGCTTTGGCCGGCTTAACTATGGCTACACCTTC. This gives the protein CASSFGRLNYGYTF.

This CDR3 reads CASSLDRAGSGNTIYF. The CDR3 region has the DNA TGTGCCAGCAGCTTAGACCGGGCCGGCTCTGGAAACACCATATATTTT. The chain has TRBV7-2 and TRBJ1-3, with D uncertain. The CDR3 spans 16 residues. CDR1 SGHTA and CDR2 FQGNSA come from the germline V gene. V lost 1 base, J lost 0 bases, and 10 bases lay in between.

This chain links TRBV11-2 with TRBJ2-7, with TRBD2 matching over 8 bases. With V trimmed by 4 bases and J by 6 bases, 11 bases remained unmatched. The CDR3 is made up of 15 amino acids. Germline V gene sequence: CDR1 SGHAT, CDR2 FQNNGV. CDR3 protein: CASSYSGTSTSEQYF. CDR3 DNA: TGTGCCAGCAGCTACTCCGGGACTAGTACGTCCGAGCAGTACTTC.

The chain links TRBV5-6 to TRBJ1-2, with D possibly being TRBD1 (5 bases). V lost 1 base to trimming and J lost 7 bases, with 17 bases between them. This CDR3 is 15 amino acids long. Germline CDR1 SGHDT, CDR2 YYEEEE. This CDR3 reads CASSLSRDRQRGYTF. CDR3 nucleotides: TGTGCCAGCAGCTTGTCCCGGGACCGCCAACGTGGCTACACCTTC.

This clone was seen more than once but under ten times. The chain couples TRBV7-2 to TRBJ2-1, with TRBD2 matching 7 bases. The junction had 7 bases not matched to a gene; V was cut back by 1 base and J by 10 bases. Germline loops: CDR1 SGHTA, CDR2 FQGNSA. This CDR3 spans 14 amino acids. CDR3 protein: CASSLVPGRGEQFF. In DNA form, the CDR3 reads TGTGCCAGCAGCTTAGTTCCGGGGAGGGGAGAGCAGTTCTTC.

This clone has just a few counts. The rearrangement links TRBV5-1 to TRBJ1-6; 7 nucleotides match TRBD1. V lost 0 bases, J lost 7 bases, and 7 bases stayed unmatched. The CDR3 is 16 residues long. Germline V gene data show CDR1 as SGHRS and CDR2 as YFSETQ. CDR3 bases: TGCGCCAGCAGCTTGGACGGGACAGTGCAGAATTCACCCCTCCACTTT. This codes for CASSLDGTVQNSPLHF.

This chain connects TRBV5-1 to TRBJ1-1; D not certain. Trimming removed 3 bases at V and 1 base at J, with 7 bases between. Germline-derived CDR1 and CDR2 are SGHRS and YFSETQ. The CDR3 contains 13 residues. CDR3 sequence: CASSSQTNTEAFF. DNA of the CDR3: TGCGCCAGCAGCTCGCAAACGAACACTGAAGCTTTCTTT.

This clone was seen at least ten times. The genes are TRBV11-3 and TRBJ1-1; D not certain. This CDR3 comprises 13 residues. Germline V gives CDR1 SGHNT, CDR2 YENEEA. The V end was cut by 2 bases, the J end by 2 bases, with 6 bases between. CDR3: CASSLFGNTEAFF. The DNA of the CDR3 is TGTGCCAGCAGCTTATTCGGAAACACTGAAGCTTTCTTT.

The chain has TRBV27 and TRBJ2-7; the match to TRBD1 covers 7 bases. V was clipped by 5 bases and J by 7 bases; unmatched bases: 17. The CDR3 sequence is 16 residues long. Looked up from germline, CDR1 is MNHEY and CDR2 is SMNVEV (reference sequence). CDR3 bases: TGTGCCAGCAGTCCCCTCCCGGGACAGAAAGACTCGGAGCAGTACTTC. This codes for CASSPLPGQKDSEQYF.

The rearrangement links TRBV9 to TRBJ1-5; D gene ambiguous. The CDR3 extends over 15 amino acids. Germline CDR1 SGDLS, CDR2 YYNGEE. Trimming stripped 0 bases from V and 5 bases from J, with 12 bases between. CDR3 in amino acids: CASSVAPGTDQPQHF. CDR3 nucleotides: TGTGCCAGCAGCGTAGCACCGGGAACGGATCAGCCCCAGCATTTT.

V gene TRBV7-2 combines with J gene TRBJ2-2; no clear D gene. Germline-derived CDR1 and CDR2 are SGHTA and FQGNSA. The V gene lost 2 bases and the J gene lost 3 bases, with 1 base spanning the gap. The CDR3 has 12 amino acids. CDR3: CASSLYTGELFF. The CDR3 DNA reads TGTGCCAGCAGCTTATACACCGGGGAGCTGTTTTTT.

The chain uses TRBV14 and TRBJ1-1; D uncertain. The V end was cut by 3 bases, the J end by 0 bases, with 11 bases between. CDR3 length equals 15 residues. Germline V gene sequence: CDR1 SGHDN, CDR2 FVKESK. The CDR3 sequence: CASSQGPNMNTEAFF. The CDR3 DNA reads as TGTGCCAGCAGCCAGGGTCCGAATATGAACACTGAAGCTTTCTTT.

This chain links TRBV10-2 with TRBJ1-5, with TRBD1 identical over 7 bases. The CDR3 has 14 amino acids. Germline V CDR1 and CDR2: WSHSY, SAAADI. V was clipped by 7 bases and J by 4 bases; unmatched bases: 7. In DNA, the CDR3 is TGCGCCAGCAAGGGGACAGCGATAAATCAGCCCCAGCATTTT. Residues: CASKGTAINQPQHF.

This chain links TRBV5-1 with TRBJ2-5; 8 nucleotides line up with TRBD1. Germline loops: CDR1 SGHRS, CDR2 YFSETQ. This CDR3 spans 15 amino acids. V gave up 2 bases and J gave up 5 bases; unmatched junction bases: 8. The CDR3: CASSFLRGPEETQYF. The CDR3 nucleotides are TGCGCCAGCAGCTTTCTCAGGGGGCCGGAGGAGACCCAGTACTTC. Looking up the rest from reference TRBV5-1 and TRBJ2-5 gives the full variable domain: KAGVTQTPRYLIKTRGQQVTLSCSPISGHRSVSWYQQTPGQGLQFLFEYFSETQRNKGNFPGRFSGRQFSNSRSEMNVSTLELGDSALYLCASSFLRGPEETQYFGPGTRLLVL.

J is TRBJ1-2 and V is TRBV14, with unresolved D. Germline lookup yields CDR1 SGHDN and CDR2 FVKESK. This CDR3 region has 13 residues. Trimming took 0 bases from V and 4 from J, leaving 6 bases between them. Here the CDR3 reads CASSQDSVYGYTF. In DNA, the CDR3 is TGTGCCAGCAGCCAAGATAGCGTCTATGGCTACACCTTC. The full variable domain, with the rest looked up from reference TRBV14 and TRBJ1-2, is EAGVTQFPSHSVIEKGQTVTLRCDPISGHDNLYWYRRVMGKEIKFLLHFVKESKQDESGMPNNRFLAERTGGTYSTLKVQPAELEDSGVYFCASSQDSVYGYTFGSGTRLTVV.

This chain links TRBV9 with TRBJ2-1, with no clear D. Per the germline V gene, CDR1 is SGDLS and CDR2 is YYNGEE. The V gene lost 0 bases and the J gene lost 0 bases, with 7 bases spanning the gap. This CDR3 is 15 amino acids long. This CDR3 reads CASSVVGSSYNEQFF. Here the CDR3 DNA reads TGTGCCAGCAGCGTAGTCGGAAGCTCCTACAATGAGCAGTTCTTC.

The CDR3 protein is CSVGAGGSSGNTIYF. CDR3 DNA: TGCAGCGTTGGAGCGGGGGGAAGCTCTGGAAACACCATATATTTT. The chain carries TRBV29-1 and TRBJ1-3; maybe TRBD1 (5 bases). Looked up from germline, CDR1 is SQVTM and CDR2 is ANQGSEA. This CDR3 region has 15 residues. V dropped 4 bases and J dropped 0 bases, with 13 bases sitting between them.

There are a few counts of this clone. The V gene is TRBV7-2, the J gene TRBJ2-2; D unclear. Germline CDR1 reads SGHTA; CDR2 reads FQGNSA. CDR3 size: 16 residues. V gave up 1 base and J gave up 1 base, with 10 bases separating them. CDR3 coding DNA: TGTGCCAGCAGCTTAGTTGGGCCCAGGAACACCGGGGAGCTGTTTTTT. Protein sequence: CASSLVGPRNTGELFF.

For the CDR3, the DNA is TGTGCCAGCAGCTTAGAGGGGACAGGGAACACTGAAGCTTTCTTT. It is translated as CASSLEGTGNTEAFF. The chain carries TRBV11-3 and TRBJ1-1, with TRBD1 identical over 8 bases. The CDR3 has 15 amino acids. Germline values: CDR1 SGHNT, CDR2 YENEEA. The V segment lost 0 bases and the J segment 1 base; nucleotides outside the gene matches: 1.